This passage covers 9 T cell receptor beta chains from one sample sequenced in a study of shared clonotypes between healthy human individuals (dated by TCRdb to between 2020 and 2021). The library was generated by the immunoSEQ multiplex PCR assay. What TCRdb holds here is the immuneACCESS table cut down to in-frame rearrangements. Part of the clones is not present; checked against another copy, under half of the missing clones reflect an unresolved V gene, and the others are unexplained. The sample has 2 million to 2.5 million clones on record, roughly 93% of them singletons. The ten largest clones represent about 0.34% of the sample. The material sequenced was naive CD4+ T cells from PBMCs. The cell subset or site label of this sample denotes: CD45RA+ positively selected. The receptors here all came from a man aged 18 to 29 in good health. Some clones in this sample may be carry-over from other donors' samples.

The rearrangement links TRBV6-6 to TRBJ2-1; 8 nucleotides line up with TRBD2. Germline V CDR1 and CDR2: MNHNY, SVGAGI (reference sequence). J was trimmed by 7 bases and V by 7 bases; bases with no gene match: 12. There are 15 residues in the CDR3. This CDR3 reads CASKSARAGDNEQFF. The CDR3 region has the DNA TGTGCCAGCAAAAGTGCTCGAGCGGGAGATAATGAGCAGTTCTTC.

The chain recombines TRBV18 with TRBJ1-1, with D unresolved. CDR1 is KGHSH, CDR2 LQKENI, per germline. The CDR3 has 14 amino acids. Trimming shortened V by 3 bases and J by 1 base, and 9 bases separated the two germline ends. CDR3 nucleotides: TGTGCCAGCTCACCTATCGGGGAGAACACTGAAGCTTTCTTT. It translates to CASSPIGENTEAFF.

The chain carries TRBV4-1 and TRBJ2-1, with 9 bases lining up with TRBD1. V gave up 6 bases and J gave up 0 bases; unmatched junction bases: 9. This CDR3 contains 17 residues. Germline V gene data show CDR1 as MGHRA and CDR2 as YSYEKL. This chain's CDR3 is CASRRGGQGSSYNEQFF. CDR3 DNA: TGCGCCAGCAGAAGGGGAGGACAGGGGAGCTCCTACAATGAGCAGTTCTTC.

The chain is built from TRBV9 and TRBJ2-2; D call uncertain. Germline V CDR1 and CDR2: SGDLS, YYNGEE. The CDR3 is made up of 13 amino acids. Trimming took 2 bases from V and 7 from J, leaving 9 bases between them. CDR3 DNA sequence: TGTGCCAGCAGCGTTGACCTAGGCGGGGAGCTGTTTTTT. Translation gives CASSVDLGGELFF.

With respect to this clone: At the DNA level, this CDR3 is encoded by other sequences in the same sample as well. This sequence joins TRBV5-1 and TRBJ1-4; the D is unclear. Looked up from germline, CDR1 is SGHRS and CDR2 is YFSETQ. Trimming pared 0 bases from V and 8 bases from J, leaving 5 bases between. This CDR3 is 12 amino acids long. The CDR3 loop reads CASSLGGEKLFF. In DNA form, the CDR3 reads TGCGCCAGCAGCTTGGGCGGAGAAAAACTGTTTTTT.

This chain uses TRBV28 with TRBJ2-5; either TRBD1 or TRBD2 may fit D (5 bases each). V shed 6 bases and J shed 7 bases, with 21 bases lying between them. Germline CDR1 reads MDHEN; CDR2 reads SYDVKM. The CDR3 runs 15 residues. CDR3 region: CASSRQSVPGGTQYF. The CDR3 DNA sequence: TGTGCCAGCAGCAGACAGAGCGTACCTGGGGGGACCCAGTACTTC. Full variable domain (rest looked up from reference TRBV28 and TRBJ2-5): DVKVTQSSRYLVKRTGEKVFLECVQDMDHENMFWYRQDPGLGLRLIYFSYDVKMKEKGDIPEGYSVSREKKERFSLILESASTNQTSMYLCASSRQSVPGGTQYFGPGTRLLVL.

The chain recombines TRBV30 with TRBJ2-2, with D possibly being TRBD2 (6 bases). V was shortened by 4 bases and J by 3 bases, with 18 bases between the two germline ends. CDR1 GTSNPN and CDR2 SVGIG come from the germline V gene (reference sequence). The CDR3 is made up of 16 amino acids. The CDR3 reads CAWTSSSSGYTGELFF. The DNA for the CDR3 is TGTGCCTGGACTTCATCGAGCAGCGGGTACACCGGGGAGCTGTTTTTT. Supplemented by reference TRBV30 and TRBJ2-2, the full variable domain reads SQTIHQWPATLVQPVGSPLSLECTVEGTSNPNLYWYRQAAGRGLQLLFYSVGIGQISSEVPQNLSASRPQDRQFILSSKKLLLSDSGFYLCAWTSSSSGYTGELFFGEGSRLTVL.

V is TRBV2 and J is TRBJ1-1, with D uncertain. The CDR3 runs 14 residues. CDR1 is SNHLY and CDR2 is FYNNEI in the germline V gene. V shed 4 bases and J shed 4 bases, with 13 bases lying between them. The CDR3: CASSVEGVTTEAFF. The CDR3 region has the DNA TGTGCCAGCAGTGTAGAGGGCGTGACCACTGAAGCTTTCTTT.

The genes are TRBV18 and TRBJ2-6; D unclear. CDR3 length: 18 amino acids. V was pared by 4 bases and J by 4 bases, with 20 bases between. The germline gives CDR1 KGHSH, CDR2 LQKENI. DNA of the CDR3: TGTGCCAGCTCACGCCGTCGGGCACCGGGCCTCGGGGCCAACGTCCTGACTTTC. Translating it yields CASSRRRAPGLGANVLTF.